This T cell receptor beta chain was obtained from a study of blood T cells in healthy people across ages. CDR1 is SGHVS and CDR2 is FQNEAQ in the germline V gene. V was pared by 4 bases and J by 9 bases, with 23 bases between. This CDR3 has 16 residues. Together with a sample-barcoded 5' primer, a J-beta primer mix was included in a second PCR lasting about 7 to 11 cycles. A single record per CDR3 protein comes from TCRdb applying MiXCR to the 5' RACE reads. The sample has roughly 1.5 million distinct CDR3 sequences, 42% seen once; the top ten hold approximately 4.1%. The chain carries TRBV7-8 and TRBJ2-3; D tentatively reads TRBD1 or TRBD2 (5 bases each). The clonotype was recovered from a woman aged 18-29 years in good health. The material sequenced was blood. The CDR3 loop reads CASSSSGTDSTETQYF. Here the CDR3 DNA reads TGTGCCAGCAGCTCTTCCGGGACGGATAGCACCGAGACGCAGTATTTT.